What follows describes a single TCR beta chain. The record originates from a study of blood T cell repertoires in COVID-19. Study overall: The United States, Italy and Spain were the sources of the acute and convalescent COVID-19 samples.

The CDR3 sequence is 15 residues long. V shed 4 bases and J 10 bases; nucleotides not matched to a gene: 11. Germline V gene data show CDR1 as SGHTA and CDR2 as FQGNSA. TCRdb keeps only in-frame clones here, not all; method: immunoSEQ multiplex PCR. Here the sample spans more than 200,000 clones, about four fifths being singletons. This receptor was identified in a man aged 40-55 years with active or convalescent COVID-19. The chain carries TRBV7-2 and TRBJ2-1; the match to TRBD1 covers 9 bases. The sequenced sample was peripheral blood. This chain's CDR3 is CASSSHSTGGHEQFF. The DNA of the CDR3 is TGTGCCAGCAGCTCTCATTCGACAGGGGGGCACGAGCAGTTCTTC.